Below, one T cell receptor (beta chain) is given with its context. The antigen remains unidentified. TCRdb reprocessed the RT-PCR reads via MiXCR and lists one record per CDR3 protein. The repertoire holds about 520,000 distinct CDR3 sequences, 25% seen once, with under 2.5% in the top ten. This record comes from a study of response to subunit inactivated influenza vaccine. Regarding the study as a whole: There was a suggestion from the authors that each seasonal influenza vaccination recruits few new T cells.

Germline V gene lookup returns CDR1 MNHEY and CDR2 SVGEGT. CDR3 length: 14 residues. Unmatched junction bases numbered 4, after V lost 4 bases and J lost 2 bases. This specimen consisted of CD4+ T cells sorted from PBMCs, obtained around 5 days after vaccination. This sequence originates from a man aged 50-59 years who received an inactivated influenza vaccine. J is TRBJ2-5 and V is TRBV6-2 or TRBV6-3; 7 bases match TRBD1. The CDR3 region is CASSSQGQQETQYF. The DNA of the CDR3 is TGTGCCAGCAGTTCACAGGGACAGCAAGAGACCCAGTACTTC.